Each of the 8 T cell receptor beta chains below was sequenced from the same sample in a study of blood T cell repertoires in COVID-19. Assay: immunoSEQ multiplex PCR; the TCRdb copy retains only in-frame clones and omits some. The sample lists some 150,000 clones, approximately 84% occurring once. The sequenced sample consisted of peripheral blood. These receptors were collected from a middle-aged man with acute or convalescent COVID-19.

The V call is TRBV2, the J call TRBJ1-6; D is perhaps TRBD1 (6 bases). CDR3 length: 19 amino acids. V lost 7 bases and J 0 bases, leaving 22 bases between the germline ends. CDR1 SNHLY and CDR2 FYNNEI come from the germline V gene. The CDR3 region is CASTDTGHRHYSYNSPLHF. CDR3 in DNA: TGTGCCAGCACAGACACGGGACACCGACACTACTCCTATAATTCACCCCTCCACTTT.

The rearrangement uses TRBV5-4 and TRBJ1-1; D might be TRBD1 (6 bases). The V gene lost 1 base and the J gene lost 8 bases, with 15 bases spanning the gap. CDR3 length equals 14 residues. Germline-derived CDR1 and CDR2 are SGHNT and YYREEE (reference sequence). CDR3 protein: CASSLRGGRREAFF. The CDR3 DNA is TGTGCCAGCAGCTTGAGGGGGGGCCGTAGGGAAGCTTTCTTT.

The chain carries TRBV13 and TRBJ2-2; 7 nucleotides align to TRBD2. Germline V gene sequence: CDR1 PRHDT, CDR2 FYEKMQ (reference sequence). J gave up 4 bases and V 7 bases, and 9 bases lay outside the gene matches. The CDR3 extends over 15 amino acids. Here the CDR3 DNA reads TGTGCCAGCATTTTAGCGGGCCGCAGCACCGGGGAGCTGTTTTTT. The encoded protein is CASILAGRSTGELFF.

The chain couples TRBV10-2 to TRBJ1-5, with D unresolved. V lost 3 bases to trimming and J lost 0 bases, with 6 bases between them. The CDR3 contains 14 residues. Germline V gene lookup returns CDR1 WSHSY and CDR2 SAAADI. The CDR3 DNA is TGCGCCAGCAGTGACAGGAATAGCAATCAGCCCCAGCATTTT. Translation gives CASSDRNSNQPQHF.

The chain employs TRBV18 and TRBJ1-3, with D maybe TRBD1 (5 bases). CDR1 is KGHSH, CDR2 LQKENI, per germline. The CDR3 is 16 residues long. V was pared by 1 base and J by 2 bases, with 12 bases between. The CDR3 DNA follows: TGTGCCAGCTCACCACTGTCCCAGGGCCCTGGAAACACCATATATTTT. Protein product: CASSPLSQGPGNTIYF.

The table lists this clone with a few counts. The rearrangement joins TRBV3-1 (or the pseudogene TRBV3-2) to TRBJ2-1, with 8 bases fitting TRBD2. V shed 3 bases and J 2 bases; nucleotides not matched to a gene: 9. Germline V lookup: CDR1 LGHDT, CDR2 YNNKEL (reference sequence). The length of the CDR3 is 17 residues. The CDR3 here is CASSQMGAGGTYNEQFF. For the CDR3, the DNA is TGTGCCAGCAGCCAGATGGGGGCGGGAGGCACCTACAATGAGCAGTTCTTC.

This chain uses TRBV7-3 with TRBJ1-5; a possible D gene is TRBD1 (5 bases). Germline V lookup: CDR1 SGHTA, CDR2 FQGTGA. The V end was cut by 1 base, the J end by 9 bases, with 10 bases between. The length of the CDR3 is 13 residues. The CDR3 DNA follows: TGTGCCAGCAGCTTAATGGGGGGGTCGCCCCAGCATTTT. It specifies CASSLMGGSPQHF.

The table lists this clone with a few counts. The rearrangement uses TRBV28 and TRBJ2-7; 7 bases are a match to TRBD2. Germline V lookup: CDR1 MDHEN, CDR2 SYDVKM. The J segment lost 2 bases and the V segment lost 7 bases, leaving 5 bases of the junction unmatched. This CDR3 region has 13 residues. The CDR3 region has the DNA TGTGCCAGCATGGAAGCGGGGACCTACGAGCAGTACTTC. This translates into CASMEAGTYEQYF. The whole variable domain, remainder taken from reference TRBV28 and TRBJ2-7, is DVKVTQSSRYLVKRTGEKVFLECVQDMDHENMFWYRQDPGLGLRLIYFSYDVKMKEKGDIPEGYSVSREKKERFSLILESASTNQTSMYLCASMEAGTYEQYFGPGTRLTVT.